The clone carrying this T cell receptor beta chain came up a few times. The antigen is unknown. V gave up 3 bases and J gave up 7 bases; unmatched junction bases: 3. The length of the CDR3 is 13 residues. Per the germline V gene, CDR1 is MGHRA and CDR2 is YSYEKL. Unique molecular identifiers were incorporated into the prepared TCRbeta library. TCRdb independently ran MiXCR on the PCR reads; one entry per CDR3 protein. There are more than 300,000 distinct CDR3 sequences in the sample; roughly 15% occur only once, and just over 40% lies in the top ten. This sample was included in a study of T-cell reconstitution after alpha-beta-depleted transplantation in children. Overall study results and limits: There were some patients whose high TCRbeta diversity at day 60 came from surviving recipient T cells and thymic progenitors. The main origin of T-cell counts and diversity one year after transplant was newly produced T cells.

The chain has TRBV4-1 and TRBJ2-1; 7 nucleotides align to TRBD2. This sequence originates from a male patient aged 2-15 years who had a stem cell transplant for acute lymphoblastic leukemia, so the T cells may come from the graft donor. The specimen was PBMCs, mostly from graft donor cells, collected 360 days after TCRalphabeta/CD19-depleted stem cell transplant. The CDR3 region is CASSHGLVNEQFF. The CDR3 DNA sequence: TGCGCCAGCAGCCATGGACTAGTTAATGAGCAGTTCTTC.